The source of this TCR beta chain is a study of siplizumab effects on memory and regulatory T cells. Broader study findings: Among sequences traceable to unstimulated CD4+ memory cells, alloreactive ones were significantly reduced by siplizumab. Tregs proliferating in siplizumab cultures lacked confirmation of their suppressive function. Naive T cell populations appeared to exhibit greater diversity than memory cells and appeared to be major alloresponse contributors.

Around 100,000 TCR templates per sample were assayed. Produced via immunoSEQ multiplex PCR; TCRdb's table is partial and in-frame only. Here the sample spans approximately 50,000 clones, approximately 93% being singletons. A word on this clone: Its antigen is unknown.

This TCR was recovered from a human donor in good health. Sequencing was performed on CD8+ T cells sorted from blood.

CDR3 sequence (DNA): TGTGCCAGTAGCCCCCCGAACACTGAAGCTTTCTTT. Its translation is CASSPPNTEAFF. The chain carries TRBV19 and TRBJ1-1, with D hard to call. The V and J ends lost 6 bases and 1 base respectively, with 6 bases between them. The CDR3 contains 12 residues. Per the germline V gene, CDR1 is LNHDA and CDR2 is SQIVND (reference sequence).